A single sample is the source of the 17 T cell receptor beta chains below, sequenced in a study of T-cell memory formation after mild COVID-19. TCRdb redid the calling of the 5' RACE reads with MiXCR, one entry per CDR3 protein. The sample gives more than 150,000 distinct CDR3 sequences, over 20% of which show up once; under 30% is in the top ten. The sequenced sample consisted of PBMCs or a T cell subset sorted from them (not recorded which). The receptors were sampled from an adult woman who had mild COVID-19 (a few samples of this study predate the infection). Cell type and time point are not known.

This clonotype has more than one count but fewer than ten. The rearrangement joins TRBV2 to TRBJ2-3; D is ambiguous. V was cut by 6 bases and J by 2 bases, with 12 bases left in between. Germline V gene data show CDR1 as SNHLY and CDR2 as FYNNEI. This CDR3 has 14 amino acids. Here the CDR3 reads CASRRPVNTDTQYF. The DNA for the CDR3 is TGTGCCAGCAGGAGGCCGGTAAACACAGATACGCAGTATTTT. The full variable domain, its missing parts supplied by reference TRBV2 and TRBJ2-3, is EPEVTQTPSHQVTQMGQEVILRCVPISNHLYFYWYRQILGQKVEFLVSFYNNEISEKSEIFDDQFSVERPDGSNFTLKIRSTKLEDSAMYFCASRRPVNTDTQYFGPGTRLTVL.

The chain joins TRBV5-8 to TRBJ1-1; D ambiguous. With 9 bases removed from V and 3 bases from J, the gap between germline ends came to 12 bases. CDR3 size: 12 residues. The germline CDR1 and CDR2 sequences are SGHTS and YDEGEE. The CDR3 is CATARGYTEAFF. The CDR3 nucleotides are TGTGCCACCGCACGTGGATACACTGAAGCTTTCTTT.

The V and J genes are TRBV2 and TRBJ2-7; 7 positions match TRBD1. Germline V lookup: CDR1 SNHLY, CDR2 FYNNEI. J lost 7 bases, V lost 6 bases, and 18 bases had no gene match. The CDR3 sequence is 16 residues long. CDR3 region: CASRTPGDSPGREQYF. The DNA for the CDR3 is TGTGCCAGCAGAACCCCTGGGGACAGCCCGGGCCGGGAGCAGTACTTC. The full variable domain, its missing parts supplied by reference TRBV2 and TRBJ2-7, is EPEVTQTPSHQVTQMGQEVILRCVPISNHLYFYWYRQILGQKVEFLVSFYNNEISEKSEIFDDQFSVERPDGSNFTLKIRSTKLEDSAMYFCASRTPGDSPGREQYFGPGTRLTVT.

The chain recombines TRBV3-1 with TRBJ2-6, with D possibly being TRBD1 or TRBD2 (5 bases each). Germline CDR1 reads LGHDT; CDR2 reads YNNKEL (reference sequence). V was pared by 1 base and J by 0 bases, with 13 bases between. The CDR3 length is 18 residues. The CDR3: CASSQAGTEFSGANVLTF. The CDR3 DNA sequence: TGTGCCAGCAGCCAAGCCGGGACGGAATTCTCTGGGGCCAACGTCCTGACTTTC.

This clonotype was counted only a few times. The chain carries TRBV7-8 and TRBJ1-4, with 8 bases identical to TRBD1. CDR3 length: 14 residues. The J segment lost 8 bases and the V segment lost 1 base, leaving 3 bases of the junction unmatched. The germline V gene encodes CDR1 SGHVS and CDR2 FQNEAQ. CDR3 in DNA: TGTGCCAGCAGCTTAGACTCAGGGGGCGAAAAACTGTTTTTT. Amino acid sequence: CASSLDSGGEKLFF.

This clonotype was picked up a small number of times. In nucleotides, the CDR3 is TGTGCCAGCAGCCAGGATAGCGGGACATTTAACAATGAGCAGTTCTTC. Protein: CASSQDSGTFNNEQFF. V is TRBV4-2 and J is TRBJ2-1; 8 bases fit TRBD2. The CDR3 runs to 16 residues. Germline CDR1 and CDR2: LGHNA and YNFKEQ. V was pared by 3 bases and J by 5 bases, with 9 bases of the junction left unmatched.

The rearrangement joins TRBV7-9 to TRBJ2-3; D call uncertain. CDR3 size: 17 residues. V gave up 4 bases and J gave up 1 base, with 18 bases separating them. Germline lookup yields CDR1 SEHNR and CDR2 FQNEAQ (reference sequence). The CDR3 is CASSSPDLHRGTDTQYF. CDR3 in DNA: TGTGCCAGCAGCTCCCCTGATCTCCACCGGGGCACAGATACGCAGTATTTT.

This clonotype turned up a few times. DNA for the CDR3: TGCAGCGGGATGTTCCGGGACAGGGGATCCTACGAGCAGTACTTC. Translating it yields CSGMFRDRGSYEQYF. The chain uses TRBV29-1 and TRBJ2-7, with 10 bases identical to TRBD1. Germline CDR1 and CDR2: SQVTM and ANQGSEA. The CDR3 sequence is 15 residues long. V was pared by 7 bases and J by 1 base, with 10 bases of the junction left unmatched.

J is TRBJ2-3 and V is TRBV2; D may be TRBD2 (6 bases). Germline loops: CDR1 SNHLY, CDR2 FYNNEI. The CDR3 totals 11 residues. Trimming took off 11 bases at V and 8 bases at J, with 14 bases between the two ends. The CDR3 nucleotides are TGTGCCCGCCGGGGGTCAGCTACGCAGTATTTT. Translation: CARRGSATQYF.

The CDR3 here is CASSEDATGWEYYGYTF. DNA of the CDR3: TGTGCCAGCAGTGAAGATGCGACAGGGTGGGAGTACTATGGCTACACCTTC. This chain links TRBV2 with TRBJ1-2; 7 nucleotides align to TRBD1. Germline V gives CDR1 SNHLY, CDR2 FYNNEI. The CDR3 totals 17 residues. Unmatched junction bases numbered 11, after V lost 1 base and J lost 3 bases.

The CDR3 here is CATSDGTSGRYEQYF. The CDR3 DNA follows: TGTGCCACCAGTGATGGGACTAGCGGGAGATACGAGCAGTACTTC. V is TRBV24-1 and J is TRBJ2-7, with 14 bases lining up with TRBD2. CDR3 length equals 15 residues. Germline-derived CDR1 and CDR2 are KGHDR and SFDVKD. V gave up 3 bases and J gave up 4 bases; unmatched junction bases: 1.

This clonotype was observed a handful of times. The chain recombines TRBV12-3 or TRBV12-4 with TRBJ2-5; weak D call: TRBD2 (6 bases). The CDR3 runs 13 residues. V lost 7 bases and J 4 bases, leaving 13 bases between the germline ends. The CDR3 is CASTLGGRETQYF. In DNA, the CDR3 is TGTGCCAGCACCTTGGGGGGAAGAGAGACCCAGTACTTC.

The rearrangement joins TRBV30 to TRBJ2-1, with D uncertain. Trimming stripped 3 bases from V and 7 bases from J, with 13 bases between. The germline V gene encodes CDR1 GTSNPN and CDR2 SVGIG (reference sequence). The CDR3 extends over 13 amino acids. CDR3: CAWSGQIGNEQFF. CDR3 nucleotide sequence: TGTGCCTGGAGCGGCCAAATAGGAAATGAGCAGTTCTTC.

The V and J genes are TRBV2 and TRBJ1-1; TRBD1 might be the D (6 bases). The CDR3 spans 14 residues. Trimming took 2 bases from V and 0 from J, leaving 7 bases between them. The germline gives CDR1 SNHLY, CDR2 FYNNEI. The CDR3 DNA reads TGTGCCAGCAGTGAACACAGGGTGAACACTGAAGCTTTCTTT. This translates into CASSEHRVNTEAFF.

A remark on this clonotype: Germline and junction disagree at one end, which may indicate a read error. This chain connects TRBV5-1 to TRBJ2-1; no reliable D call. The CDR3 is 13 residues long. Germline V gene sequence: CDR1 SGHRS, CDR2 YFSETQ. The CDR3 DNA follows: TGCGCCAGCAGCTTGGATGGGGTTTTGGGGTATAGTTTC. As protein: CASSLDGVLGYSF.

The J gene is TRBJ1-6, the V gene TRBV11-2; D possibly corresponds to TRBD1 (5 bases). V lost 5 bases to trimming and J lost 6 bases, with 17 bases between them. The CDR3 is 16 residues long. CDR1 and CDR2 (germline): SGHAT, FQNNGV. CDR3 coding DNA: TGTGCCAGCAGCGAAGCCGGGACGGTTTTTAATTCACCCCTCCACTTT. This translates into CASSEAGTVFNSPLHF.

V and J are TRBV20-1 and TRBJ2-1, with 12 bases fitting TRBD2. CDR1 and CDR2 (germline): DFQATT, SNEGSKA (reference sequence). V trimming: 4 bases; J trimming: 5 bases; junction bases outside the gene matches: 6. The CDR3 runs 15 residues. This chain's CDR3 is CSATLLAGGNNEQFF. DNA for the CDR3: TGCAGTGCTACCCTCCTAGCGGGGGGGAACAATGAGCAGTTCTTC.